What follows describes a single T cell receptor beta chain. V was pared by 6 bases and J by 3 bases, with 11 bases between. The CDR3 extends over 13 amino acids. Germline V gene lookup returns CDR1 KGHSY and CDR2 FQNENV. The sample comes from a study of blood T cell repertoires in COVID-19. Study-wide context: PBMCs, B-cell-depleted T cells, or T cells were the source of the cDNA or gDNA that made up the material.

How the authors handled the data: Cell counts per sample came from amplifying reference gene primers. Method: immunoSEQ multiplex PCR; TCRdb's copy keeps in-frame clones and lacks some. V, J and clone size are those of that table, while D and trimming were read from the DNA. The table shows 95,000 to 150,000 clones, with less than 90% occurring only once. The chain carries TRBV16 and TRBJ2-5; TRBD1 is a possible D gene (6 bases). This TCR was recovered from a woman at least 80 years old with acute or convalescent COVID-19. The sequenced sample consisted of peripheral blood. CDR3 amino acids: CASSKGDEETQYF. The DNA for the CDR3 is TGTGCCAGCAGTAAGGGGGATGAAGAGACCCAGTACTTC.